The subject of this entry is one TCR beta chain. Antigen unknown. These data are taken from a study of radiation and T cells in renal cell carcinoma. Study-level results: In blood, top tumor clones expanded by 2 weeks, shrinking by 4.

Data came from immunoSEQ multiplex PCR; TCRdb stores just in-frame clones and leaves some out. There are roughly 130,000 clones in the sample; 70% to 90% occur only once, and approximately 12% lies in the top ten. This CDR3 comprises 13 residues. V shed 4 bases and J shed 1 base, with 7 bases lying between them. Germline loops: CDR1 MNHNY, CDR2 SVGAGI (reference sequence). Time point reported: baseline pretreatment blood. Treatment noted: 15 Gy SBRT to primary tumor, nephrectomy 4 weeks later. Radiation-treated patients gave blood at baseline, week 2 and week 4. V is TRBV6-6 and J is TRBJ1-1, with D uncertain. This material consisted of blood, taken from a patient whose treatment included radiotherapy and nephrectomy. The TCR originated in a woman aged 50 to 60 with renal cell carcinoma. The CDR3 loop is CASSLSGNTEAFF. Written as DNA, the CDR3 is TGTGCCAGCAGTTTATCGGGGAACACTGAAGCTTTCTTT.